This T cell receptor (beta chain) was identified in a study of beta chain features in type 1 diabetes. Study overall: Similarity in age, gender and cell yields was seen between patients and healthy donors.

Germline lookup yields CDR1 SGHRS and CDR2 YFSETQ. V gave up 5 bases and J gave up 4 bases, with 15 bases separating them. The CDR3 runs to 14 residues. A remark on this clone: No antigen is known for it.

The investigators reverse transcribed all of the isolated RNA, so they sequenced expressed TCRB transcripts. The repertoire was sequenced with immunoSEQ multiplex PCR; TCRdb's copy has only in-frame clones and lacks some. The sample gives 140,000 to 150,000 clones, roughly 50% of which show up once; roughly 0.43% is in the top ten. Notes on the study in general: Comparison showed that naive, central memory and Treg TCRB repertoires appeared more similar among patients than among healthy donors. In all four CD4+ subsets, TCRB CDR3 length was significantly, moderately reduced in type 1 diabetes.

The rearrangement links TRBV5-1 to TRBJ1-1; D gene ambiguous. The sample comprised Tregs from blood. This clonotype was sampled from a young man in good health. CDR3: CASRSFRGITEAFF. The CDR3 DNA reads TGCGCCAGCAGAAGTTTCCGGGGTATCACTGAAGCTTTCTTT.